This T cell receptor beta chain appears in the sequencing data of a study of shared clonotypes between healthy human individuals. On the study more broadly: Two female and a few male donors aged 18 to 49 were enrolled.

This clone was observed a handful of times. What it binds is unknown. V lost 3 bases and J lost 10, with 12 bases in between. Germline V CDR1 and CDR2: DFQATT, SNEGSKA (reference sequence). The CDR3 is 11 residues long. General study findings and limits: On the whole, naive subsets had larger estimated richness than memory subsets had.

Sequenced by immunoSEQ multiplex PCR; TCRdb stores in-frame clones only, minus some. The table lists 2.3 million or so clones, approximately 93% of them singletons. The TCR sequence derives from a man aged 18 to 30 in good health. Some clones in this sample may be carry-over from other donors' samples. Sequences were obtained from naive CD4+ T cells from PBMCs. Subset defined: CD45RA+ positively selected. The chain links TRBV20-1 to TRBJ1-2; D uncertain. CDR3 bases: TGCAGTGCTAGCGGGCCTGGGTCCTACACCTTC. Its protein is CSASGPGSYTF.